The clone carrying this T cell receptor (beta chain) was detected a few times. What it binds is unknown. These data originate in a study of metastatic and nonmetastatic thyroid tumors. Study details: Peripheral blood and tumor or nodule samples from malignant and benign thyroid patients were compared.

TCRdb re-called clones from the PCR reads using MiXCR. This table holds 20,000 to 25,000 clones, less than 15% found once. Germline-derived CDR1 and CDR2 are MNHEY and SMNVEV (reference sequence). With 7 bases removed from V and 3 bases from J, the gap between germline ends came to 16 bases. The CDR3 consists of 15 residues. General study results and limits: Malignant tumors reportedly showed significantly higher TCR beta diversity than benign nodules in both blood and tumor.

Before thyroid surgery, none of the patients had received any treatment. The specimen sequenced was blood. This TCR was recovered from a male donor with papillary thyroid cancer or a benign thyroid nodule (not recorded which). Some clones in this sample may be carry-over from other donors' samples. This chain uses TRBV27 with TRBJ1-3, with D possibly TRBD1 on 6 matching bases. The CDR3 sequence: CASKTTGNIGNTIYF. In DNA form, the CDR3 reads TGTGCCAGCAAAACAACAGGGAACATTGGAAACACCATATATTTT.